This T cell receptor beta chain appears in the sequencing data of a study of T cell responses to AZD1222 COVID-19 vaccine. Only in-frame clones appear in the TCRdb table, and some are missing; sequencing was by immunoSEQ multiplex PCR. This sample has 75,000 to 100,000 clones, with roughly 91% found just once. The receptor comes from an adult in good health. This specimen consisted of peripheral blood, obtained on day 0 of AZD1222 vaccination.

CDR3: CSASRGSTEQFF. DNA of the CDR3: TGCAGTGCTAGTCGGGGCAGTACTGAGCAGTTCTTC. V is TRBV20-1 and J is TRBJ2-1, with D perhaps matching TRBD1 or TRBD2 (5 bases each). The germline V gene encodes CDR1 DFQATT and CDR2 SNEGSKA (reference sequence). The CDR3 has 12 amino acids. The V gene lost 3 bases and the J gene lost 9 bases, with 12 bases spanning the gap.